This T cell receptor (beta chain) stems from a study of T cell changes during pregnancy in multiple sclerosis. This table comes from immunoSEQ multiplex PCR, and its TCRdb copy is limited to in-frame clones, with some not included. The top ten clones hold 1.2% to 1.5% of a sample with approximately 70,000 clones, about 91% of them seen once. V shed 2 bases, J shed 4 bases, and the junction held 6 bases outside the gene matches. The CDR3 sequence is 15 residues long. The germline gives CDR1 MDHEN, CDR2 SYDVKM. Sequencing used peripheral blood, obtained in the second trimester of pregnancy. The chain joins TRBV28 to TRBJ1-2; the match to TRBD1 covers 8 bases. This sequence was found in a female donor in good health, enrolled as a control in a pregnancy study. The CDR3 nucleotides are TGTGCCAGCAGTTTAAGCAGGGGGCGGACCTATGGCTACACCTTC. Translating gives CASSLSRGRTYGYTF.